Sequencing of this T cell receptor beta chain was carried out in a study of cytomegalovirus exposure and HLA in healthy donors. About the study: A prior study identified approximately 120 million unique TCR beta sequences from about 179 million T cells.

Whole-study results and caveats: Later analysis suggested most CMV-associated TCR beta chains were HLA-restricted. In a later analysis, HLA-associated TCR beta chains were more clonally expanded than equally common others. Some highly shared sequence variants likely arose as a pipeline artifact.

Trimming cost V 5 bases and J 8 bases, with 4 bases left between them. This CDR3 has 9 residues. Germline V gene lookup returns CDR1 GTSNPN and CDR2 SVGIG (reference sequence). As regards this clone: Its antigen is still unknown.

Use of 60 Vbeta and 13 Jbeta primers characterized the PCR. Only in-frame clones appear in the TCRdb table, and some are missing; sequencing was by immunoSEQ multiplex PCR. There are 80,000 or so clones in the sample; over 70% occur only once, and roughly 3% lies in the top ten. This TCR derives from a man aged 45-65 years in good health and CMV-seropositive. The chain is built from TRBV30 and TRBJ1-3, with D hard to call. Input material: PBMCs. CDR3 region: CAWADTIYF. CDR3 in DNA: TGTGCCTGGGCGGACACCATATATTTT.